These T cell receptor beta chains were read from a single sample in a study of blood T cell repertoires in COVID-19. TCRdb's table, derived via immunoSEQ multiplex PCR, lists solely in-frame clones and lacks some. The sample lists 130,000 to 150,000 clones; roughly 76% were seen once. Sequencing was done on a sample of peripheral blood. Receptor source: a human donor with acute or convalescent COVID-19. The donor label of this sample is uncertain. CDR3s include the opening cysteine and the closing phenylalanine or tryptophan. A D gene is named only where the DNA matches it firmly. The size entry is marked missing in some rows and otherwise reads once, few, many or a size class.

clone size	J gene	D gene	V gene	CDR3 protein	CDR3 DNA
once	TRBJ1-1	TRBD1	TRBV5-1	CASSLGGTGGMNTEAFF	TGCGCCAGCAGCTTGGGAGGGACAGGGGGCATGAACACTGAAGCTTTCTTT
-	TRBJ1-1	TRBD1	TRBV10-2	CASSLAGGGEAFF	TGCGCCAGCAGCCTCGCAGGGGGTGGTGAAGCTTTCTTT
-	TRBJ1-2	-	TRBV2	CASSRDPGGYGYTF	TGTGCCAGCAGTCGGGACCCCGGGGGCTATGGCTACACCTTC
-	TRBJ1-2	-	TRBV10-1	CASSDTGNSGYTF	TGCGCCAGCAGTGACACAGGGAACTCTGGCTACACCTTC
-	TRBJ2-3	TRBD2	TRBV5-8	CASSLLGTRTDTQYF	TGTGCCAGCAGCTTATTAGGGACTAGGACAGATACGCAGTATTTT
few	TRBJ1-2	TRBD1	TRBV27	CASSLGTGGGYGYTF	TGTGCCAGCAGTTTGGGGACAGGGGGTGGCTATGGCTACACCTTC
-	TRBJ2-2	TRBD2	TRBV5-1	CASSLEAAGLPLGELFF	TGCGCCAGCAGCTTGGAGGCCGCGGGACTACCCCTCGGGGAGCTGTTTTTT
-	TRBJ2-5	-	TRBV25-1	CASSGGYSQYF	TGTGCCAGCAGTGGAGGGTATTCCCAGTACTTC
-	TRBJ1-1	-	TRBV19	CASSEAPSTEAFF	TGTGCCAGTAGTGAGGCCCCCAGCACTGAAGCTTTCTTT
-	TRBJ1-2	-	TRBV6-5	CASSYLYGGTGYTF	TGTGCCAGCAGTTACTTGTATGGAGGGACTGGCTACACCTTC
-	TRBJ2-1	-	TRBV24-1	CATSDGVCEFF	TGTGCCACCAGTGACGGGGTCTGTGAGTTCTTC
-	TRBJ2-1	TRBD1	TRBV4-1	CASSHRTGEGEQFF	TGCGCCAGCAGCCATCGGACAGGGGAAGGTGAGCAGTTCTTC
-	TRBJ1-1	TRBD1	TRBV4-1	CASSQDEAGTANTEAFF	TGCGCCAGCAGCCAAGATGAGGCCGGGACAGCAAACACTGAAGCTTTCTTT
-	TRBJ1-2	-	TRBV24-1	CATSDPTNYGYTF	TGTGCCACCAGTGATCCAACAAACTATGGCTACACCTTC
few	TRBJ1-6	-	TRBV6-1	CASSEESASSFRVSPLHF	TGTGCCAGCAGTGAAGAATCGGCCTCCTCGTTTCGGGTTTCACCCCTCCACTTT
-	TRBJ1-2	-	TRBV10-3	CAISEGQGVLYGYTF	TGTGCCATCAGTGAGGGACAAGGGGTCTTATATGGCTACACCTTC
-	TRBJ2-3	-	TRBV4-1	CASSQAPLTSGVGTDTQYF	TGCGCCAGCAGCCAGGCCCCCCTTACCTCGGGGGTTGGAACAGATACGCAGTATTTT
few	TRBJ2-3	TRBD2	TRBV19	CASSIDGPSGLTDTQYF	TGTGCCAGTAGTATTGACGGACCTAGCGGGCTCACAGATACGCAGTATTTT
-	TRBJ1-1	TRBD1	TRBV14	CASSQLGQANTEAFF	TGTGCCAGCAGCCAGCTGGGACAGGCGAACACTGAAGCTTTCTTT
-	TRBJ1-6	-	TRBV3-1/TRBV3-2	CASSQDLRVSYNSPLHF	TGTGCCAGCAGCCAAGATTTGAGGGTGTCCTATAATTCACCCCTCCACTTT
-	TRBJ1-1	-	TRBV5-1	CASRLLRNTEAFF	TGCGCCAGCAGGCTATTGAGGAACACTGAAGCTTTCTTT
-	TRBJ2-3	-	TRBV6-5	CASSYSNLPTDTQYF	TGTGCCAGCAGTTACTCGAACTTACCCACAGATACGCAGTATTTT
-	TRBJ1-2	TRBD1	TRBV6-6	CASSQHTTGGLANYGYTF	TGTGCCAGCAGTCAGCATACGACAGGGGGCCTGGCTAACTATGGCTACACCTTC
-	TRBJ2-2	-	TRBV19	CASSPLDRTGELFF	TGTGCCAGTAGTCCCCTTGACAGGACCGGGGAGCTGTTTTTT
-	TRBJ2-5	-	TRBV7-9	CASSFQGGTQYF	TGTGCCAGCAGCTTTCAGGGTGGGACCCAGTACTTC
-	TRBJ2-1	-	TRBV24-1	CAPQGIPYNEQFF	TGTGCCCCCCAGGGGATTCCCTACAATGAGCAGTTCTTC
-	TRBJ1-2	TRBD1	TRBV15	CATGRPGTVTYGYTF	TGTGCCACAGGTAGGCCCGGGACAGTGACCTATGGCTACACCTTC
once	TRBJ2-1	-	TRBV6-1	CASSEALQFSSYNEQFF	TGTGCCAGCAGTGAAGCGCTTCAATTTAGCTCCTACAATGAGCAGTTCTTC
-	TRBJ2-1	-	TRBV5-1	CASSQQGYYNEQFF	TGCGCCAGCAGCCAACAGGGCTACTACAATGAGCAGTTCTTC
-	TRBJ1-4	TRBD1	TRBV23-1	CASSHTGGAAANEKLFF	TGCGCCAGCAGCCATACAGGGGGCGCCGCGGCTAATGAAAAACTGTTTTTT
-	TRBJ1-1	-	TRBV19	CASSIKVETEAFF	TGTGCCAGTAGTATTAAGGTGGAGACTGAAGCTTTCTTT
-	TRBJ1-2	-	TRBV28	CASSLPGGNYGYTF	TGTGCCAGCAGTTTACCGGGGGGTAACTATGGCTACACCTTC
few	TRBJ1-1	TRBD1	TRBV29-1	CSVSTGVGTEAFF	TGCAGCGTGTCTACAGGGGTCGGCACTGAAGCTTTCTTT
few	TRBJ2-5	TRBD1	TRBV19	CASSIGRQGKETQYF	TGTGCCAGTAGTATAGGTCGACAGGGAAAAGAGACCCAGTACTTC
-	TRBJ1-4	-	TRBV4-1	CASSNGQGINEKLFF	TGCGCCAGCAGCAACGGACAAGGGATTAATGAAAAACTGTTTTTT
-	TRBJ2-7	-	TRBV5-5	CASSLGLPRSYEQYF	TGTGCCAGCAGCTTGGGCTTACCGAGATCCTACGAGCAGTACTTC
once	TRBJ2-7	TRBD2	TRBV4-1	CASSQGIPGLAGVEQYF	TGCGCCAGCAGCCAAGGTATTCCGGGACTAGCGGGGGTTGAGCAGTACTTC
few	TRBJ1-5	TRBD1	TRBV15	CATSNRGQGAGQPQHF	TGTGCCACCAGCAACCGGGGACAGGGGGCTGGTCAGCCCCAGCATTTT
-	TRBJ1-1	-	TRBV27	CASSLEGRTSTEAFF	TGTGCCAGCAGTTTAGAGGGCAGAACGAGCACTGAAGCTTTCTTT
-	TRBJ2-5	-	TRBV5-5	CASSPWRLQETQYF	TGTGCCAGCAGCCCCTGGCGGCTGCAAGAGACCCAGTACTTC
-	TRBJ1-6	TRBD1	TRBV19	CASSISGTGNSPLHF	TGTGCCAGTAGTATCTCCGGGACAGGGAATTCACCCCTCCACTTT
few	TRBJ2-1	TRBD2	TRBV2	CASSEALPTSGGSYNEQFF	TGTGCCAGCAGTGAAGCGCTTCCGACTAGCGGGGGGTCATACAATGAGCAGTTCTTC
-	TRBJ1-2	TRBD1	TRBV6-5	CASSLERQGAYGYTF	TGTGCCAGCAGTTTGGAACGACAGGGAGCCTATGGCTACACCTTC
many	TRBJ2-1	TRBD2	TRBV27	CASRNSGGLSLEQFF	TGTGCCAGCAGAAATAGCGGGGGGCTTTCTCTGGAGCAGTTCTTC
-	TRBJ2-4	-	TRBV12-5	CASGLSKNIQYF	TGTGCTAGTGGTTTGTCTAAAAACATTCAGTACTTC
-	TRBJ1-2	-	TRBV9	CASSATQQGRYGYTF	TGTGCCAGCAGCGCCACCCAACAGGGAAGATATGGCTACACCTTC
-	TRBJ2-3	TRBD2	TRBV2	CASSGSSGGAETDTQYF	TGTGCCAGCAGTGGTTCTAGCGGGGGGGCCGAGACAGATACGCAGTATTTT
-	TRBJ2-3	TRBD2	TRBV11-2	CASSLRALAGGGRDTQYF	TGTGCCAGCAGCTTACGTGCACTAGCGGGGGGCGGGAGAGATACGCAGTATTTT
-	TRBJ2-7	-	TRBV11-2	CASSPSRYEQYF	TGTGCCAGCAGCCCCTCCCGCTACGAGCAGTACTTC
-	TRBJ1-2	TRBD1	TRBV2	CASSEALQGRGRRNYGYTF	TGTGCCAGCAGTGAAGCGCTTCAGGGCAGGGGGCGCCGAAACTATGGCTACACCTTC